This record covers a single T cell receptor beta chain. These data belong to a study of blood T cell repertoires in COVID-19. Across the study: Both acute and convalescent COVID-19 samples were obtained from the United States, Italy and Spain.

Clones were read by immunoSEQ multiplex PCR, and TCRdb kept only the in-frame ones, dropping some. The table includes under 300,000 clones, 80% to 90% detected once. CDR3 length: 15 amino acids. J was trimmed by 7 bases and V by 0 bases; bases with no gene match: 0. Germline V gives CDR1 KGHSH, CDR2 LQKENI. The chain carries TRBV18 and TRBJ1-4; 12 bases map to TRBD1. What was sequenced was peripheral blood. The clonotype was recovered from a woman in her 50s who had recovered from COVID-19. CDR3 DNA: TGTGCCAGCTCACCACCGGGACAGGGGGCTGAAAAACTGTTTTTT. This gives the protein CASSPPGQGAEKLFF.